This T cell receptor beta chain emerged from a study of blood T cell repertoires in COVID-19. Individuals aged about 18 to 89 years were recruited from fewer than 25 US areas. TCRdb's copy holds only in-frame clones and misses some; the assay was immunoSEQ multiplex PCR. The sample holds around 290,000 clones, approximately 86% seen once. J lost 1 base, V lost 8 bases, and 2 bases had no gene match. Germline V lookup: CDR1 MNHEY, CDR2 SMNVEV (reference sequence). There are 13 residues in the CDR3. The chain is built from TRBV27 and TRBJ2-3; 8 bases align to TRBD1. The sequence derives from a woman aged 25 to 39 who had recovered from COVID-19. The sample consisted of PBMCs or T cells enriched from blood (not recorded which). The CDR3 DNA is TGTGCCAGCCTCAGGGGGCGCACAGATACGCAGTATTTT. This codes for CASLRGRTDTQYF.